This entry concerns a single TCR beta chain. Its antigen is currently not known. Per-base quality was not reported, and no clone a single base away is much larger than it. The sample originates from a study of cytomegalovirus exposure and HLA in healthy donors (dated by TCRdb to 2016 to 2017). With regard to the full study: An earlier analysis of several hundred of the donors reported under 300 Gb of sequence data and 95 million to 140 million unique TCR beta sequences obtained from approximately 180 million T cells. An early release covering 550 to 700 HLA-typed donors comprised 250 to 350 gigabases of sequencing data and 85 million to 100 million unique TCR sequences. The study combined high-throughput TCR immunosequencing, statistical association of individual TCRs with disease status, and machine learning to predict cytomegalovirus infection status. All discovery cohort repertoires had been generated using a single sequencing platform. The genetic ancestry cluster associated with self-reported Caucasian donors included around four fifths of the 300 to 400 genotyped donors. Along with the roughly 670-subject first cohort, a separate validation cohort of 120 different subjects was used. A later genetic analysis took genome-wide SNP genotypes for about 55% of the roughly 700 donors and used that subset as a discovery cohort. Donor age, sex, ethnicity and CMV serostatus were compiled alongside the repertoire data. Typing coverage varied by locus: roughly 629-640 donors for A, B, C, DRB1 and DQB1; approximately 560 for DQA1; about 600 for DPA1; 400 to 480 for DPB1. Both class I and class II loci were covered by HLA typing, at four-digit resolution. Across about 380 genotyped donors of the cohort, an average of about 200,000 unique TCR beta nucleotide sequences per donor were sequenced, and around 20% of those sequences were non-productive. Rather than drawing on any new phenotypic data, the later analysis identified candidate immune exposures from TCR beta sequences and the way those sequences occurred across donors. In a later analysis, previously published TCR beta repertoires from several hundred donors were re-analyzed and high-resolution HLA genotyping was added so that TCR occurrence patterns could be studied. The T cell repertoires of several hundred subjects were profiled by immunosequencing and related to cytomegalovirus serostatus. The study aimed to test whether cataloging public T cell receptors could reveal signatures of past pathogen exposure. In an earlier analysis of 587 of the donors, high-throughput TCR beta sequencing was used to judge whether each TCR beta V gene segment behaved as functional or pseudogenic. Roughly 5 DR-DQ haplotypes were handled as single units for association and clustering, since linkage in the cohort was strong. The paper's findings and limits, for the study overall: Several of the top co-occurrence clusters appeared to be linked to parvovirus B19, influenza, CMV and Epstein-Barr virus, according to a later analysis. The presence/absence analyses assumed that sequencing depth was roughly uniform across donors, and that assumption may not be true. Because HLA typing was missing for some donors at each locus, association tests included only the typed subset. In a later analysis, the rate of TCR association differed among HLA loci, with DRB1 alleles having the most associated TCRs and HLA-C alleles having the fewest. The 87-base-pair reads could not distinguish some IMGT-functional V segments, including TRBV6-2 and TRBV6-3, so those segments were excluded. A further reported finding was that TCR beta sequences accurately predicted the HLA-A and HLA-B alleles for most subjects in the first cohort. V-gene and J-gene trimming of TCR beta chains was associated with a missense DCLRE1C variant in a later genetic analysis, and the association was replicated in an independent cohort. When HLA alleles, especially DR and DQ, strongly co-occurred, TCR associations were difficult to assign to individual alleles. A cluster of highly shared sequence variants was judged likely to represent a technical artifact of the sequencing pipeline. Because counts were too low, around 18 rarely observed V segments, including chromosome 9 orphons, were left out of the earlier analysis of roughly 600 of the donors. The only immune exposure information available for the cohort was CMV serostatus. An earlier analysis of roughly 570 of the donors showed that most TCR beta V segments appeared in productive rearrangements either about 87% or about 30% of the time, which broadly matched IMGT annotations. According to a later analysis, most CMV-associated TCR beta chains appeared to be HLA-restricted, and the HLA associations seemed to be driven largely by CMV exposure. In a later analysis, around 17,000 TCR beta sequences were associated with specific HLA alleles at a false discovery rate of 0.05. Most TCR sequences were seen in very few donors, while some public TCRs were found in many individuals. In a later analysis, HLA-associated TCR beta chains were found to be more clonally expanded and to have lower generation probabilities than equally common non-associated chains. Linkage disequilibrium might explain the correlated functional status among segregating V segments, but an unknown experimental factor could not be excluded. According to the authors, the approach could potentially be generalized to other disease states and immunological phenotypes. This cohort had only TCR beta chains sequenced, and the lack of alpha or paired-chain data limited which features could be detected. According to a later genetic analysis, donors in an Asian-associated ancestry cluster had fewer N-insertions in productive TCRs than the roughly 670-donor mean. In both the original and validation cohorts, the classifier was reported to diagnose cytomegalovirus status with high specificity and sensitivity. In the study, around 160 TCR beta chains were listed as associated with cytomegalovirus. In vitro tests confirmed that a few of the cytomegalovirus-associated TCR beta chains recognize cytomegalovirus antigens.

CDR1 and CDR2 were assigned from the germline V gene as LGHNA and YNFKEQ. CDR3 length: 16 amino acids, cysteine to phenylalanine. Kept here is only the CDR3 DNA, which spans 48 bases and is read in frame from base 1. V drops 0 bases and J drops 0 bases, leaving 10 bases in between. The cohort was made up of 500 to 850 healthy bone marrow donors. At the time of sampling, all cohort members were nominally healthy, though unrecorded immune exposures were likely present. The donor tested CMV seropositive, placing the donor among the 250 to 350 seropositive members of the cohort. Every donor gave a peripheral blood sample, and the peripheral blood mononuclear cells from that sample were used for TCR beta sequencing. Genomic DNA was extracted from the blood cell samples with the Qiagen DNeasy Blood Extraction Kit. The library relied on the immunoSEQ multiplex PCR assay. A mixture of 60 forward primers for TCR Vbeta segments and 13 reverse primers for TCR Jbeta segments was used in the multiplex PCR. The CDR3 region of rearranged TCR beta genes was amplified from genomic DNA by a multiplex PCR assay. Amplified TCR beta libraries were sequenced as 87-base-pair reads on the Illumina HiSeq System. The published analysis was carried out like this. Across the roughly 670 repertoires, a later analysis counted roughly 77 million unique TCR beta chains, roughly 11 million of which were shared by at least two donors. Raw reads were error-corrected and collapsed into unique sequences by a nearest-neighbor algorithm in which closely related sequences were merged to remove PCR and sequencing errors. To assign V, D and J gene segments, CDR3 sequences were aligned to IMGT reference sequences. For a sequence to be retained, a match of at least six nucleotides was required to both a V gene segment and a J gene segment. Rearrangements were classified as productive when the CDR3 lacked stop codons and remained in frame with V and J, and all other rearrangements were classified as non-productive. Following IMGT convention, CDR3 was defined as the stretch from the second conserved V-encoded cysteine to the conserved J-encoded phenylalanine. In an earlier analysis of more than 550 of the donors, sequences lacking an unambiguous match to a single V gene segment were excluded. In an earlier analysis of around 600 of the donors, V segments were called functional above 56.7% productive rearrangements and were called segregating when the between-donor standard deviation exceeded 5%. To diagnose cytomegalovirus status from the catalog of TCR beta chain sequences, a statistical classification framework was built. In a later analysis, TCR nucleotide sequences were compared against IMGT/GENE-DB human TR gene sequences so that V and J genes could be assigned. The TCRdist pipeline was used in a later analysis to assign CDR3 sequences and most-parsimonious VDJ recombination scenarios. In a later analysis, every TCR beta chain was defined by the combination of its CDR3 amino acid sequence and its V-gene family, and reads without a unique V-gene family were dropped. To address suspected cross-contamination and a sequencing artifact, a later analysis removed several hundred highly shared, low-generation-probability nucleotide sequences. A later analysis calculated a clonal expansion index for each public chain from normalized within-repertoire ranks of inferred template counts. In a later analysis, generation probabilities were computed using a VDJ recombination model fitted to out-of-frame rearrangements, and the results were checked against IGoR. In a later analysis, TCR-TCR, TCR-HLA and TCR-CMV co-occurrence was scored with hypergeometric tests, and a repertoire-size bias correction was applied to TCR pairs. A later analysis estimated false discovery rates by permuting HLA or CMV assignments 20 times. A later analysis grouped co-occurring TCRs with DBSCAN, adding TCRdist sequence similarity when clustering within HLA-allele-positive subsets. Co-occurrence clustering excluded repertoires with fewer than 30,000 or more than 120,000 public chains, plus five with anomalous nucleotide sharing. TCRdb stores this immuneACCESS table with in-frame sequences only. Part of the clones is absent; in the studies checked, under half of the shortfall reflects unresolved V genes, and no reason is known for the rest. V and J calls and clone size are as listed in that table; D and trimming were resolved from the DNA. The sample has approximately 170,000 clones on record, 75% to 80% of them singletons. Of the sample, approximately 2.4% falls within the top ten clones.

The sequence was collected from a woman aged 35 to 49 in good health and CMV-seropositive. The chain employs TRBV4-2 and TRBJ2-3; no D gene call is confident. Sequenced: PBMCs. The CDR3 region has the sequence CASSQDTASSTDTQYF. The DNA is TGTGCCAGCAGCCAAGATACAGCTTCTAGCACAGATACGCAGTATTTT.